These T cell receptor beta chains were read from a single sample in a study of blood T cell repertoires in COVID-19. Profiling relied on immunoSEQ multiplex PCR, and the TCRdb table lists in-frame clones only, not all of them. The table includes about 250,000 clones, 80% to 90% detected once. Specimen: PBMCs or T cells enriched from blood (not recorded which). Receptors were obtained from a woman aged 45-65 years who had been exposed to COVID-19. Each CDR3 is given with its conserved first and last residue. The order of the fields is clone size, D gene, J gene, V gene, CDR3 DNA, CDR3 protein. D genes are given only for firm matches. Clone size appears in some rows only: once, few, many, or a class for an expanded clone.

. | . | TRBJ1-2 | TRBV15 | TGTGCCACCAGCACCCAAACCGGGAGCATCTATGGCTACACCTTC | CATSTQTGSIYGYTF
few | . | TRBJ1-2 | TRBV19 | TGTGCCAGTAGTATGGGTCGGGTTAACTATGGCTACACCTTC | CASSMGRVNYGYTF
. | . | TRBJ1-1 | TRBV6-6 | TGTGCCAGCAGTTACCCGAAAACGGGAGGACACACTGAAGCTTTCTTT | CASSYPKTGGHTEAFF
. | . | TRBJ1-1 | TRBV2 | TGTGCCAGCAGTGAAGGGCCGATCACTGAAGCTTTCTTT | CASSEGPITEAFF
. | . | TRBJ2-5 | TRBV5-1 | TGCGCCAGCAGTGTAGGATTCGGGGAGACCCAGTACTTC | CASSVGFGETQYF
. | . | TRBJ1-2 | TRBV19 | TGTGCCAGTAGTAAATTTCGACTCATTTTACTCTTC | CASSKFRLILLF
. | TRBD1 | TRBJ1-1 | TRBV7-8 | TGTGCCAGCAGCTTCCCGGGACAGGGGAAAGCTTTCTTT | CASSFPGQGKAFF
once | . | TRBJ1-1 | TRBV29-1 | TGCAGCGTTGAGGGGAGAATGAACACTGAAGCTTTCTTT | CSVEGRMNTEAFF
. | . | TRBJ1-4 | TRBV7-6 | TGTGCCAGCAGCTTAAGCAGGGGTAATGAAAAACTGTTTTTT | CASSLSRGNEKLFF
. | . | TRBJ1-2 | TRBV15 | TGTGCCACCAGCAGAGAGGGGGGAAACTATGGCTACACCTTC | CATSREGGNYGYTF
. | . | TRBJ2-7 | TRBV28 | TGTGCCAGCAGTTTCATCCTAGGATCCTACGAGCAGTACTTC | CASSFILGSYEQYF
. | TRBD1 | TRBJ2-2 | TRBV29-1 | TGCAGCGCCGGACAGGGGAGCACCGGGGAGCTGTTTTTT | CSAGQGSTGELFF
. | . | TRBJ2-7 | TRBV29-1 | TGCAGCGTTGACAGGGGCGGCAACGAGCAGTACTTC | CSVDRGGNEQYF
. | . | TRBJ2-2 | TRBV2 | TGTGCCAGCAGTTTTTCGGACAGTTACACCGGGGAGCTGTTTTTT | CASSFSDSYTGELFF
. | TRBD1 | TRBJ2-6 | TRBV11-2 | TGTGCCAGCAGCTTAAGGAGACAGGGGGCGTACGGGGCCAACGTCCTGACTTTC | CASSLRRQGAYGANVLTF
once | TRBD2 | TRBJ2-5 | TRBV4-3 | TGCGCCAGCAGCCAAGATTACGGACTAGGGACCCTCGGGACCCAGTACTTC | CASSQDYGLGTLGTQYF
few | . | TRBJ1-2 | TRBV9 | TGTGCCAGCTCCACCGCCGGCGACAGGATCGGCTACACCTTC | CASSTAGDRIGYTF
. | TRBD1 | TRBJ2-1 | TRBV29-1 | TGCAGCGGTGGGACAGGGTCCTACAATGAGCAGTTCTTC | CSGGTGSYNEQFF
once | . | TRBJ1-1 | TRBV20-1 | TGCAGTGCTAGTATCCCCAGAAACACTGAAGCTTTCTTT | CSASIPRNTEAFF
. | . | TRBJ1-3 | TRBV9 | TGTGCCAGCAGCACATCTGGAAACACCATATATTTT | CASSTSGNTIYF
. | TRBD1 | TRBJ1-1 | TRBV2 | TGTGCCAGCAGTGCACAGGGGGTTGGTGAAGCTTTCTTT | CASSAQGVGEAFF
. | . | TRBJ1-1 | TRBV21-1 | TGTGCCAGCAGCAAAGATAAGGGGGCGCTCAGGAACACTGAAGCTTTCTTT | CASSKDKGALRNTEAFF
. | . | TRBJ2-1 | TRBV24-1 | TGTGCCACCAGTGATTTCGGCCCGTTAGGGGCCAATGAGCAGTTCTTC | CATSDFGPLGANEQFF
. | . | TRBJ1-1 | TRBV27 | TGTGCCAGCAGTTTCCAAGTACAGACTGAAGCTTTCTTT | CASSFQVQTEAFF
. | . | TRBJ1-1 | TRBV7-9 | TGTGCCAGCAGCGAAACAGGGACGGAAGCTTTCTTT | CASSETGTEAFF
. | TRBD1 | TRBJ2-7 | TRBV15 | TGTGCCACCAGCAGAGGGGCAGGGGGCCCTTACGAGCAGTACTTC | CATSRGAGGPYEQYF
few | . | TRBJ2-1 | TRBV7-8 | TGTGCCAGCAGCTTAGGAACGACTAGGTCCAATGAGCAGTTCTTC | CASSLGTTRSNEQFF
. | . | TRBJ2-2 | TRBV19 | TGTGCCAGTAGTCCCAATCACAAGGACAGGGAGCTGTTTTTT | CASSPNHKDRELFF
. | . | TRBJ1-1 | TRBV29-1 | TGCAGCGTTAAAGGACACCTGAACACTGAAGCTTTCTTT | CSVKGHLNTEAFF
. | . | TRBJ2-1 | TRBV4-2 | TGTGCCAGCAGCCCGAGGCCTAGCTCCTACAATGAGCAGTTCTTC | CASSPRPSSYNEQFF
few | TRBD1 | TRBJ1-2 | TRBV19 | TGTGCCAGTAGTAGTCCAGGGGGATCGGACTATGGCTACACCTTC | CASSSPGGSDYGYTF
once | TRBD1 | TRBJ2-1 | TRBV4-2 | TGTGCCAGCAGCCCCCTAGGGACAGGGGCCCACAATGAGCAGTTCTTC | CASSPLGTGAHNEQFF